These 7 T cell receptor beta chains were all obtained from the same sample, sequenced in a study of CD8 T cells in Susac syndrome. About 0.5 to 1 ug RNA was reverse transcribed with random hexamers. A single record per CDR3 protein comes from TCRdb applying MiXCR to the immunoSEQ multiplex PCR reads. The sample lists around 150,000 distinct CDR3 sequences, 85% to 95% occurring once. Material for sequencing was CD4+ T cells from PBMCs. All receptors come from a human donor in good health.

This sequence joins TRBV12-5 and TRBJ2-7; tentatively, D is TRBD2 (6 bases). Germline CDR1 LGHNT, CDR2 FRNRAP. The CDR3 contains 14 residues. The ends were cut back, 4 bases at V and 4 bases at J, with 14 bases in the middle. CDR3 sequence reads: CASGSLLGGYEQYF. The CDR3 nucleotides are TGTGCTAGTGGTTCACTTCTAGGAGGGTACGAGCAGTACTTC.

The gene calls are TRBV3-1 and TRBJ2-7, with D perhaps TRBD1 or TRBD2 (5 bases each). This CDR3 has 13 amino acids. Trimming cost V 4 bases and J 9 bases, with 16 bases left between them. Germline assignment: CDR1 LGHDT and CDR2 YNNKEL (reference sequence). CDR3 amino acids: CASSLGTDGGQYF. Written as DNA, the CDR3 is TGTGCCAGCAGCCTCGGGACGGATGGTGGGCAGTACTTC.

V is TRBV13 and J is TRBJ1-2, with a possible D match to TRBD1 (5 bases). Trimming cost V 3 bases and J 6 bases, with 14 bases left between them. Looked up from germline, CDR1 is PRHDT and CDR2 is FYEKMQ (reference sequence). This CDR3 has 14 amino acids. The CDR3 here is CASSFGQPGHGYTF. CDR3 DNA sequence: TGTGCCAGCAGCTTCGGACAACCAGGCCATGGCTACACCTTC.

The J gene is TRBJ1-2, the V gene TRBV7-2; D is unresolved. CDR3 length equals 12 residues. The V gene lost 5 bases and the J gene lost 9 bases, with 13 bases spanning the gap. Germline loops: CDR1 SGHTA, CDR2 FQGNSA. CDR3 sequence reads: CASSPPPPSYTF. In DNA form, the CDR3 reads TGTGCCAGCAGCCCTCCTCCCCCTAGCTACACCTTC.

This CDR3 is CASAEQGWRYTF. The CDR3 DNA is TGTGCCAGCGCGGAGCAAGGGTGGAGGTACACCTTC. This rearrangement joins TRBV6-5 to TRBJ1-2; no clear D. The CDR3 loop spans 12 amino acids. V was cut by 8 bases and J by 11 bases, with 18 bases left in between. Germline values: CDR1 MNHEY, CDR2 SVGAGI.

V usage is TRBV3-1 and J usage is TRBJ2-4; D call uncertain. The CDR3 length is 13 residues. Germline CDR1 reads LGHDT; CDR2 reads YNNKEL (reference sequence). Trimming took off 2 bases at V and 8 bases at J, with 10 bases between the two ends. The CDR3 nucleotides read TGTGCCAGCAGCCAATCAACTGGCGACATTCAGTACTTC. Protein product: CASSQSTGDIQYF.

The genes are TRBV7-8 and TRBJ2-1; 8 bases are shared with TRBD1. V lost 1 base, J lost 3 bases, and 8 bases stayed unmatched. The V gene's germline CDR1 is SGHVS and CDR2 FQNEAQ. The CDR3 runs to 17 residues. The CDR3 nucleotides are TGTGCCAGCAGCTTAGACACCCAGGGGGCTGGCTACAATGAGCAGTTCTTC. Amino acids: CASSLDTQGAGYNEQFF.